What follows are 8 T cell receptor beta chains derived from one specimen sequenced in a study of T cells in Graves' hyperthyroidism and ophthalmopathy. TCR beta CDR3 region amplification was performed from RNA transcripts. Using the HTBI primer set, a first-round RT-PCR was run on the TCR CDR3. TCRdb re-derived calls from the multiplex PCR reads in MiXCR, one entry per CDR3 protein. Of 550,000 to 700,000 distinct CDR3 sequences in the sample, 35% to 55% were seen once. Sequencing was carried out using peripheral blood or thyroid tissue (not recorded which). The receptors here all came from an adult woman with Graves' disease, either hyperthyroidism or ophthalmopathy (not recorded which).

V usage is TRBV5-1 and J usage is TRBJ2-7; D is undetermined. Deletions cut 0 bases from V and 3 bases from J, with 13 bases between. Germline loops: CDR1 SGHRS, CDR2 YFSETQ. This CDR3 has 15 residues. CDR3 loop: CASSLGVTSGYEQYF. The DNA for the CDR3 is TGCGCCAGCAGCTTGGGGGTCACTTCGGGCTACGAGCAGTACTTC.

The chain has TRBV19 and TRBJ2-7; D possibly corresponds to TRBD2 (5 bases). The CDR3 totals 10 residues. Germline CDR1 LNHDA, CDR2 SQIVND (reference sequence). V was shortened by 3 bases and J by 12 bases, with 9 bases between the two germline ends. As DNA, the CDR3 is TGTGCCAGTAGTATTAAGGACTGGTACTTC. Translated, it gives CASSIKDWYF.

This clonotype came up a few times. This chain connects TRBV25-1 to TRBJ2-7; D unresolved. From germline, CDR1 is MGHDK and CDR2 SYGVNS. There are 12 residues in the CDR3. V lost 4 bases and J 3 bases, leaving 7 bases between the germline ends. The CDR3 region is CASSAVGYEQYF. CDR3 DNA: TGTGCCAGCAGTGCAGTAGGCTACGAGCAGTACTTC.

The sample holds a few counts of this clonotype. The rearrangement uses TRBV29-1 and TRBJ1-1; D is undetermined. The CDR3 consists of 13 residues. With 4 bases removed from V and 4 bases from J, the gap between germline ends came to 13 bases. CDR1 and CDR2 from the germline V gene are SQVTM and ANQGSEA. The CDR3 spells CSVGGRVATEAFF. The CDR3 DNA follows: TGCAGCGTTGGGGGTAGGGTGGCCACTGAAGCTTTCTTT.

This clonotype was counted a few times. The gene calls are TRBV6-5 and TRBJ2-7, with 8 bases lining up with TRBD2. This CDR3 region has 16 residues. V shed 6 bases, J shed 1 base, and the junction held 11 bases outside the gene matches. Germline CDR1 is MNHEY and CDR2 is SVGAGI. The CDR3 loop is CASSRYTSGASYEQYF. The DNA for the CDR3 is TGTGCCAGCAGCCGTTATACTAGCGGTGCTTCCTACGAGCAGTACTTC.

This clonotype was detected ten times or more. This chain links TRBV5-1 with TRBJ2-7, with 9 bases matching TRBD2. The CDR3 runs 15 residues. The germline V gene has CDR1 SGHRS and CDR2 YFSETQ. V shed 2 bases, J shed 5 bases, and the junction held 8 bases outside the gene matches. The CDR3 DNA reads TGCGCCAGCAGCTTCTCTGCGGGAGGGGTGAACGAGCAGTACTTC. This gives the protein CASSFSAGGVNEQYF.

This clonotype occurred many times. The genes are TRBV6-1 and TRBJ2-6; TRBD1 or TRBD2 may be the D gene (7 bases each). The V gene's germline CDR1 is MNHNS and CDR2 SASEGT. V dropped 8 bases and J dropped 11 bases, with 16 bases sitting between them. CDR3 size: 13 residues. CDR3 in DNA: TGTGCCAGCCCCGGGGAGGGGGCGTACGTCCTGACTTTC. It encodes CASPGEGAYVLTF.

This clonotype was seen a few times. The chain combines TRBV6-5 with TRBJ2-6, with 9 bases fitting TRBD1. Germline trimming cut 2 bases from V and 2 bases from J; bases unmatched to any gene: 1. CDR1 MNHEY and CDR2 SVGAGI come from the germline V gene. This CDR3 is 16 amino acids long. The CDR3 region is CASSYGTGTGANVLTF. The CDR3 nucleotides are TGTGCCAGCAGTTACGGGACAGGGACTGGGGCCAACGTCCTGACTTTC.